The entry that follows covers one T cell receptor (beta chain) sequence. What it recognizes is unknown. 5' RACE that incorporated UMI labels was used to prepare the TRB cDNA libraries. TCRdb re-called the 5' RACE reads and catalogs CDR3 proteins one per entry, DNA excluded. The table for this sample gives under 85,000 distinct CDR3 sequences. Definition of naive CD8+ T cells rested on a CD45RO-CCR7+CD27+CD95- profile. This sample was included in a study of CXCR3-negative and CXCR3-positive naive CD8 T cells. Regarding the study as a whole: CXCR3-negative naive cells had less hydrophobic TRB CDR3s than did CXCR3-positive naive cells. Memory, not naive, CXCR3-negative and CXCR3-positive cells differed in TRBV-TRBJ usage.

Sequenced: naive CXCR3+ CD8+ T cells from blood. Described subset: CD45RO-CCR7+CD27+CD95- naive CD8+ T cells expressing CXCR3 (TNR3+). The source of this sequence is a human donor in good health. Some clones in this sample may be carry-over from other donors' samples.

CDR3 in amino acids: CAWSPGPSNQPQHF. This chain uses TRBV30 with TRBJ1-5. This CDR3 spans 14 amino acids. Germline CDR1 reads GTSNPN; CDR2 reads SVGIG (reference sequence).